This is a list of T cell receptor beta chains from one sample in a study of T-cell reconstitution after alpha-beta-depleted transplantation in children. TCRdb analysed the PCR reads with MiXCR anew, one entry per CDR3 protein. Seen here are more than 150,000 distinct CDR3 sequences, roughly 7.5% observed once, and the top ten hold roughly 3%. The material sequenced was PBMCs from the stem cell graft donor, taken from the stem cell graft. The source of these receptors is a human donor who donated a stem cell graft to a child with Wiskott-Aldrich syndrome. The CDR3 runs from the conserved cysteine through the conserved F or W. A D gene is named only where the DNA matches it firmly. Some rows have no size entry. The others give once, few or many, or a class for an expanded clone.

clone size,J gene,V gene,D gene,CDR3 protein,CDR3 DNA
many,TRBJ2-1,TRBV5-1,-,CASSPGPNNEQFF,TGCGCCAGCAGCCCGGGACCAAACAATGAGCAGTTCTTC
many,TRBJ2-1,TRBV6-5,TRBD2,CASSAGSGRSYNEQFF,TGTGCCAGCTCCGCCGGCAGCGGGAGGTCCTACAATGAGCAGTTCTTC
many,TRBJ2-3,TRBV5-1,-,CASSFIPHEASDTQYF,TGCGCCAGCAGCTTCATTCCTCACGAGGCGTCAGATACGCAGTATTTT
few,TRBJ1-6,TRBV7-9,-,CASSALGVADSPLHF,TGTGCCAGCAGCGCGCTGGGAGTAGCCGATTCACCCCTCCACTTT
-,TRBJ2-7,TRBV7-9,-,CASSGEGAGSYEQYF,TGTGCCAGCAGCGGGGAGGGGGCAGGCTCCTACGAGCAGTACTTC
many,TRBJ1-4,TRBV5-1,-,CASIPSGATNEKLFF,TGCGCCAGCATCCCCAGTGGGGCAACTAATGAAAAACTGTTTTTT
many,TRBJ1-4,TRBV12-3/TRBV12-4,TRBD1,CASTWDRANEKLFF,TGTGCCAGCACCTGGGACAGGGCGAATGAAAAACTGTTTTTT
many,TRBJ1-2,TRBV12-3/TRBV12-4,TRBD1,CASNRGNYGYTF,TGTGCCAGCAACAGGGGGAACTATGGCTACACCTTC
many,TRBJ1-1,TRBV5-1,-,CASSLDGSNTEAFF,TGCGCCAGCAGCTTGGACGGCTCGAACACTGAAGCTTTCTTT
few,TRBJ2-7,TRBV5-1,-,CASSASGVPYEQYF,TGCGCCAGCAGCGCATCAGGGGTTCCCTACGAGCAGTACTTC
many,TRBJ2-1,TRBV5-1,-,CASSLAQKLFGEQFF,TGCGCCAGCAGCTTGGCCCAGAAACTCTTCGGTGAGCAGTTCTTC
many,TRBJ2-3,TRBV20-1,TRBD2,CSARDPRAGGQDTQYF,TGCAGTGCTAGAGATCCGCGGGCGGGGGGCCAAGATACGCAGTATTTT
many,TRBJ2-5,TRBV12-3/TRBV12-4,-,CASSSPGTQYF,TGTGCCAGCAGTTCTCCCGGGACCCAGTACTTC
-,TRBJ2-5,TRBV18,-,CASSPPILKTQYF,TGTGCCAGCTCACCACCGATTTTAAAGACCCAGTACTTC
many,TRBJ2-3,TRBV6-6,TRBD2,CASSRGDDTQYF,TGTGCCAGTTCCCGGGGGGACGATACGCAGTATTTT
many,TRBJ2-1,TRBV11-2,TRBD2,CASSSPGLAGGSSYNEQFF,TGTGCCAGCAGCTCGCCGGGACTAGCGGGGGGAAGCTCCTACAATGAGCAGTTCTTC